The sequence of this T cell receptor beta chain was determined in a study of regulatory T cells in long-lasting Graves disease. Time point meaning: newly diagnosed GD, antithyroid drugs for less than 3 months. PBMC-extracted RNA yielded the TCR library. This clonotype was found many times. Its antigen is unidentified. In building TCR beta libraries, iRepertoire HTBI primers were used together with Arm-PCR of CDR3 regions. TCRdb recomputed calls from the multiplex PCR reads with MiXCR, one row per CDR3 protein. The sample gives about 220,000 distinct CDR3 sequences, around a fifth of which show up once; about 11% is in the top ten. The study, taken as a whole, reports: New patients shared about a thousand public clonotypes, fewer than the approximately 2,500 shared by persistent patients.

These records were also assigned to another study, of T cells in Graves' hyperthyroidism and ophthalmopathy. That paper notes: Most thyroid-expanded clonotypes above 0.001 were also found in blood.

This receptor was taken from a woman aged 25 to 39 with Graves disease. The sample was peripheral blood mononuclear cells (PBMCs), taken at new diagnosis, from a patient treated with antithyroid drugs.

Here the CDR3 reads CASSSQAGGAEAFF. CDR3 bases: TGTGCCAGCAGTTCTCAGGCGGGTGGGGCTGAAGCTTTCTTT. The gene calls are TRBV27 and TRBJ1-1; no clear D gene. Germline CDR1 MNHEY, CDR2 SMNVEV (reference sequence). This CDR3 is built from 14 residues. Trimming left V 4 bases short and J 6 bases short, with 15 bases between.